The 16 T cell receptor beta chains reported below all come from one sample, sequenced in a study of blood T cell repertoires in COVID-19. Produced via immunoSEQ multiplex PCR; TCRdb's table is partial and in-frame only. The sample lists around 130,000 clones, approximately 90% occurring once. Sequencing used peripheral blood. The receptor source for this set is a man between 65 and 85 years old with active COVID-19.

The chain employs TRBV29-1 and TRBJ2-1, with 7 bases matching TRBD2. V shed 1 base, J shed 2 bases, and the junction held 8 bases outside the gene matches. Germline CDR1 and CDR2: SQVTM and ANQGSEA. The length of the CDR3 is 16 residues. As DNA, the CDR3 is TGCAGCGTTGAAGGGGGTGGGAGCGGGACCTACAATGAGCAGTTCTTC. Its translation: CSVEGGGSGTYNEQFF.

This clone occurred once. This sample includes further DNA sequences coding for the same CDR3. DNA for the CDR3: TGTGCCAGCAGCCAAGTTGAGGGTTGGGGCTACACCTTC. Residues: CASSQVEGWGYTF. V usage is TRBV14 and J usage is TRBJ1-2; D not certain. V was shortened by 1 base and J by 8 bases, with 11 bases between the two germline ends. This CDR3 has 13 residues. In germline, CDR1 is SGHDN, CDR2 FVKESK.

This clone was found once. The chain uses TRBV5-1 and TRBJ2-7, with 12 bases lining up with TRBD2. Germline V gene sequence: CDR1 SGHRS, CDR2 YFSETQ. The CDR3 length is 15 residues. The trim removed 4 bases at V and 6 bases at J, leaving 8 bases unmatched. Written as DNA, the CDR3 is TGCGCCAGCAGCCGACTAGCGGGAGAAGGCCGCGAGCAGTACTTC. Amino acids: CASSRLAGEGREQYF. Looking up the rest from reference TRBV5-1 and TRBJ2-7 gives the full variable domain: KAGVTQTPRYLIKTRGQQVTLSCSPISGHRSVSWYQQTPGQGLQFLFEYFSETQRNKGNFPGRFSGRQFSNSRSEMNVSTLELGDSALYLCASSRLAGEGREQYFGPGTRLTVT.

This chain joins TRBV7-9 and TRBJ2-1; TRBD2 matches 13 bases. The length of the CDR3 is 15 residues. The germline gives CDR1 SEHNR, CDR2 FQNEAQ (reference sequence). V lost 7 bases to trimming and J lost 7 bases; unmatched junction nucleotides: 7. CDR3 DNA: TGTGCCAGCACCCCAGGGACTAGCGGGACGAATGAGCAGTTCTTC. It is translated as CASTPGTSGTNEQFF. The full variable domain, rest sourced from reference TRBV7-9 and TRBJ2-1, is DTGVSQNPRHKITKRGQNVTFRCDPISEHNRLYWYRQTLGQGPEFLTYFQNEAQLEKSRLLSDRFSAERPKGSFSTLEIQRTEQGDSAMYLCASTPGTSGTNEQFFGPGTRLTVL.

The DNA for the CDR3 is TGTGCCAGCTCACCTTCAGGGGGCGAGCAGTACTTC. It encodes CASSPSGGEQYF. The chain uses TRBV18 and TRBJ2-7, with 7 bases matching TRBD1. J gave up 6 bases and V 3 bases, and 2 bases lay outside the gene matches. Germline V gene lookup returns CDR1 KGHSH and CDR2 LQKENI. The CDR3 spans 12 residues.

CDR3 sequence (DNA): TGCGCCAGCACCTCCGGGACAGGGGGCTCCTACGAGCAGTACTTC. Translated: CASTSGTGGSYEQYF. The rearrangement links TRBV5-1 to TRBJ2-7; 11 bases are shared with TRBD1. The CDR3 is made up of 15 amino acids. V lost 6 bases and J lost 0; bases outside the gene matches: 5. CDR1 and CDR2 from the germline V gene are SGHRS and YFSETQ.

This clone was picked up one time. This chain joins TRBV28 and TRBJ2-1; 8 nucleotides line up with TRBD2. The trim removed 3 bases at V and 8 bases at J, leaving 9 bases unmatched. There are 15 residues in the CDR3. Per the germline V gene, CDR1 is MDHEN and CDR2 is SYDVKM. In DNA, the CDR3 is TGTGCCAGCAGTTTTGCCAGCGGGAGTTTGGATGAGCAGTTCTTC. Its protein is CASSFASGSLDEQFF.

This rearrangement joins TRBV7-2 to TRBJ2-5; D is unclear. From germline, CDR1 is SGHTA and CDR2 FQGNSA. Trimming removed 1 base at V and 3 bases at J, with 6 bases between. CDR3 length: 13 amino acids. The CDR3, as DNA: TGTGCCAGCAGCTTAGAACGGGAAGAGACCCAGTACTTC. It is translated as CASSLEREETQYF.

The V and J genes are TRBV6-2 or TRBV6-3 and TRBJ1-2; D uncertain. V lost 4 bases and J 0 bases, leaving 9 bases between the germline ends. CDR1 and CDR2 (germline): MNHEY, SVGEGT. CDR3 length: 14 residues. The CDR3 nucleotides are TGTGCCAGCAGTTCCGTAGTAGCTAACTATGGCTACACCTTC. As protein: CASSSVVANYGYTF.

This clone was recorded only once. The chain couples TRBV30 to TRBJ2-5, with D unresolved. The CDR3 runs 10 residues. V was cut by 2 bases and J by 5 bases, with 3 bases left in between. The germline gives CDR1 GTSNPN, CDR2 SVGIG (reference sequence). DNA of the CDR3: TGTGCCTGGAGTCGGGAGACCCAGTACTTC. Protein sequence: CAWSRETQYF.

The CDR3 loop is CASSPGGRGLMNTEAFF. CDR3 nucleotide sequence: TGTGCCAGCAGCCCCGGGGGAAGGGGGCTTATGAACACTGAAGCTTTCTTT. This chain links TRBV7-3 with TRBJ1-1, with TRBD1 identical over 7 bases. The CDR3 is 17 residues long. Germline CDR1 SGHTA, CDR2 FQGTGA. V lost 5 bases, J lost 0 bases, and 12 bases stayed unmatched.

This clone was found once. Here the CDR3 reads CASSPGAGEAFF. In DNA form, the CDR3 reads TGTGCCAGCAGCCCTGGGGCCGGTGAAGCTTTCTTT. The chain employs TRBV7-3 and TRBJ1-1; D perhaps matches TRBD1 (5 bases). Germline V gene data show CDR1 as SGHTA and CDR2 as FQGTGA. CDR3 size: 12 residues. Trimming took 5 bases from V and 7 from J, leaving 11 bases between them.

CDR3 nucleotides: TGCGCCAGCAGCGCGAGACAGGGTTTGCAGGCTTTCTTT. Encoded protein: CASSARQGLQAFF. The J gene is TRBJ1-1, the V gene TRBV5-1; 7 bases are a match to TRBD1. Germline lookup yields CDR1 SGHRS and CDR2 YFSETQ. V shed 4 bases, J shed 11 bases, and the junction held 11 bases outside the gene matches. This CDR3 is built from 13 residues.

V is TRBV9 and J is TRBJ2-1; 10 bases fit TRBD2. Per the germline V gene, CDR1 is SGDLS and CDR2 is YYNGEE. V lost 6 bases to trimming and J lost 12 bases; unmatched junction nucleotides: 15. CDR3 length: 15 residues. The CDR3: CASTSSSGRSVGQFF. The CDR3 DNA reads TGTGCCAGCACCTCCAGTAGCGGGAGGTCTGTAGGGCAGTTCTTC.

The rearrangement links TRBV7-2 to TRBJ2-7; D remains unclear. This CDR3 comprises 15 residues. Germline values: CDR1 SGHTA, CDR2 FQGNSA. The V end was cut by 0 bases, the J end by 5 bases, with 14 bases between. The CDR3: CASSLAPRSLDEQYF. CDR3 sequence (DNA): TGTGCCAGCAGCTTAGCCCCCCGTTCTCTTGACGAGCAGTACTTC.

This chain links TRBV6-6 with TRBJ1-1, with 9 nucleotides matching TRBD1. This CDR3 has 15 amino acids. Looked up from germline, CDR1 is MNHNY and CDR2 is SVGAGI (reference sequence). V was clipped by 6 bases and J by 1 base; unmatched bases: 6. CDR3 sequence reads: CASRAPGQGNTEAFF. CDR3 coding DNA: TGTGCCAGCAGGGCTCCGGGACAGGGGAACACTGAAGCTTTCTTT.